These 22 T cell receptor beta chains were all obtained from the same sample, sequenced in a study of blood T cell repertoires in COVID-19 (TCRdb year 2020). The library came from the immunoSEQ multiplex PCR assay. TCRdb stores this immuneACCESS table with in-frame sequences only. Part of the clones is absent; in the studies checked, under half of the shortfall reflects unresolved V genes, and no reason is known for the rest. This sample has approximately 230,000 clones in its table, and about four fifths of those were observed once. The biggest ten clones account for 5.7% of the sample. The sequencing sample was made of peripheral blood. Every receptor here comes from an elderly man with acute or convalescent COVID-19.

This chain joins TRBV14 and TRBJ2-2; a weak D match, TRBD2 (6 bases). Trimming shortened V by 7 bases and J by 0 bases, and 12 bases separated the two germline ends. In germline, CDR1 is SGHDN, CDR2 FVKESK. The CDR3 sequence is 15 residues long. The CDR3 loop is CASTPRGTNTGELFF. CDR3 DNA: TGTGCCAGCACCCCCCGGGGGACGAACACCGGGGAGCTGTTTTTT.

The chain employs TRBV29-1 and TRBJ1-1, with 7 nucleotides matching TRBD1. CDR1 and CDR2 from the germline V gene are SQVTM and ANQGSEA. The V and J ends lost 7 bases and 3 bases, in that order; junction bases with no gene match: 11. The CDR3 length is 14 residues. The CDR3 nucleotides read TGCAGCGCCGTAGCCCGGACAGGCGACACTGAAGCTTTCTTT. Translated, it gives CSAVARTGDTEAFF.

The chain links TRBV7-9 to TRBJ2-5; 12 positions match TRBD1. CDR3 length: 15 amino acids. The germline CDR1 and CDR2 sequences are SEHNR and FQNEAQ (reference sequence). V lost 5 bases and J lost 5; bases outside the gene matches: 6. The CDR3 DNA reads as TGTGCCAGCAGCCATGGGACAGGGGGCCGGGAGACCCAGTACTTC. It codes for CASSHGTGGRETQYF.

The V gene is TRBV20-1, the J gene TRBJ1-1; a possible D gene is TRBD1 (6 bases). In germline, CDR1 is DFQATT, CDR2 SNEGSKA (reference sequence). V shed 3 bases and J shed 7 bases, with 21 bases lying between them. The CDR3 length is 15 residues. This CDR3 reads CSASAQGGGRSEAFF. CDR3 DNA: TGCAGTGCTAGTGCACAGGGTGGCGGGCGAAGTGAAGCTTTCTTT.

This clone was observed a handful of times. This chain uses TRBV10-3 with TRBJ1-6; the D is unclear. The CDR3 sequence is 13 residues long. V shed 11 bases and J shed 5 bases, with 13 bases lying between them. Germline CDR1 is ENHRY and CDR2 is SYGVKD. The CDR3 nucleotides are TGTGCCTCACAACGACAAAATAATTCACCCCTCCACTTT. This translates into CASQRQNNSPLHF.

The chain employs TRBV15 and TRBJ1-4, with D hard to call. Germline V gene data show CDR1 as LNHNV and CDR2 as YYDKDF (reference sequence). The V end lost 0 bases, the J end lost 8 bases, and 7 bases lay between the germline ends. CDR3 size: 13 residues. CDR3 region: CATSREVEEKLFF. DNA of the CDR3: TGTGCCACCAGCAGAGAAGTAGAGGAAAAACTGTTTTTT.

The rearrangement links TRBV27 to TRBJ2-7; possibly TRBD2 for D (5 bases). V dropped 6 bases and J dropped 5 bases, with 17 bases sitting between them. This CDR3 is 14 amino acids long. Germline V lookup: CDR1 MNHEY, CDR2 SMNVEV (reference sequence). The CDR3 sequence is CASRPSGVLHEQYF. CDR3 sequence (DNA): TGTGCCAGCAGGCCCAGCGGTGTCCTCCACGAGCAGTACTTC.

This rearrangement joins TRBV27 to TRBJ2-3, with TRBD2 matching 7 bases. This CDR3 has 17 amino acids. J was trimmed by 5 bases and V by 3 bases; bases with no gene match: 14. Germline-derived CDR1 and CDR2 are MNHEY and SMNVEV (reference sequence). CDR3 coding DNA: TGTGCCAGCAGTTTGACCCCCCTGGCGGGAGCAAGAGATACGCAGTATTTT. Protein: CASSLTPLAGARDTQYF.

The CDR3 here is CASSEGASGDYNEQFF. The CDR3 DNA follows: TGCGCCAGCAGTGAGGGGGCTAGCGGGGATTACAATGAGCAGTTCTTC. The chain links TRBV10-1 to TRBJ2-1; TRBD2 matches at 9 bases. The CDR3 runs 16 residues. The germline V gene encodes CDR1 WNHNN and CDR2 SYGVQD (reference sequence). V dropped 2 bases and J dropped 4; count of bases not matched to a gene: 6.

The chain is built from TRBV28 and TRBJ1-3; possible D gene TRBD1, 5 bases. CDR3 size: 14 residues. Trimming cost V 3 bases and J 4 bases, with 10 bases left between them. Germline loops: CDR1 MDHEN, CDR2 SYDVKM. The CDR3 DNA sequence: TGTGCCAGCAGTTTTTCGGGGGGGGGAAACACCATATATTTT. As protein: CASSFSGGGNTIYF.

Only one count was recorded for this clone. The chain joins TRBV28 to TRBJ2-3; D may be TRBD1 (6 bases). V lost 6 bases to trimming and J lost 2 bases, with 18 bases between them. The germline V gene has CDR1 MDHEN and CDR2 SYDVKM. The CDR3 is 16 residues long. CDR3 region: CASSNRDTFYTDTQYF. CDR3 sequence (DNA): TGTGCCAGCAGCAACCGGGACACCTTTTACACAGATACGCAGTATTTT.

This chain joins TRBV24-1 and TRBJ1-5; tentative D call: TRBD1 (6 bases). Germline loops: CDR1 KGHDR, CDR2 SFDVKD. This CDR3 is 13 amino acids long. V was cut by 5 bases and J by 5 bases, with 9 bases left in between. CDR3 DNA: TGTGCCACCAGTGCGGCAGGGGATCAGCCCCAGCATTTT. It is translated as CATSAAGDQPQHF.

The V call is TRBV11-2, the J call TRBJ2-5; TRBD2 agrees at 8 bases. The junction had 4 bases not matched to a gene; V was cut back by 2 bases and J by 5 bases. Looked up from germline, CDR1 is SGHAT and CDR2 is FQNNGV. This CDR3 spans 14 amino acids. The CDR3 spells CASSLLGGRETQYF. CDR3 sequence (DNA): TGTGCCAGCAGCTTACTCGGCGGGAGGGAGACCCAGTACTTC.

This sequence joins TRBV5-8 and TRBJ2-1, with 10 nucleotides matching TRBD2. The trim removed 5 bases at V and 5 bases at J, leaving 7 bases unmatched. In germline, CDR1 is SGHTS, CDR2 YDEGEE. This CDR3 has 15 residues. CDR3 residues: CASSPGLARDNEQFF. CDR3 bases: TGTGCCAGCAGTCCGGGACTAGCGAGGGACAATGAGCAGTTCTTC. The complete variable domain, with remaining parts taken from reference TRBV5-8 and TRBJ2-1, reads EAGVTQSPTHLIKTRGQQATLRCSPISGHTSVYWYQQALGLGLQFLLWYDEGEERNRGNFPPRFSGRQFPNYSSELNVNALELEDSALYLCASSPGLARDNEQFFGPGTRLTVL.

The chain recombines TRBV5-1 with TRBJ2-3; 10 bases match TRBD1. The germline V gene has CDR1 SGHRS and CDR2 YFSETQ. Trimming took 4 bases from V and 4 from J; bases not matched to a gene: 3. The CDR3 has 14 residues. The CDR3 loop reads CASSEDRGADTQYF. The CDR3 bases are TGCGCCAGCAGCGAGGACAGGGGGGCAGATACGCAGTATTTT. The full variable domain, with the rest looked up from reference TRBV5-1 and TRBJ2-3, is KAGVTQTPRYLIKTRGQQVTLSCSPISGHRSVSWYQQTPGQGLQFLFEYFSETQRNKGNFPGRFSGRQFSNSRSEMNVSTLELGDSALYLCASSEDRGADTQYFGPGTRLTVL.

This sequence joins TRBV10-3 and TRBJ1-6, with D tentatively TRBD1 (5 bases). V lost 2 bases and J lost 7, with 9 bases in between. CDR1 ENHRY and CDR2 SYGVKD come from the germline V gene. This CDR3 is 14 amino acids long. In nucleotides, the CDR3 is TGTGCCATCAGTGAGACAGGAAACAATTCACCCCTCCACTTT. This sequence encodes CAISETGNNSPLHF.

The rearrangement uses TRBV28 and TRBJ2-3; 7 nucleotides line up with TRBD2. The germline V gene encodes CDR1 MDHEN and CDR2 SYDVKM. This CDR3 is 15 amino acids long. V dropped 7 bases and J dropped 4; count of bases not matched to a gene: 11. The CDR3 sequence is CASISPRRGSDTQYF. For the CDR3, the DNA is TGTGCCAGCATCTCCCCTCGGCGGGGGTCAGATACGCAGTATTTT.

The chain links TRBV11-2 to TRBJ2-3; D call uncertain. The CDR3 covers 14 residues. The germline V gene has CDR1 SGHAT and CDR2 FQNNGV. The V and J ends lost 6 bases and 2 bases respectively, with 12 bases between them. CDR3 loop: CASRSQESTDTQYF. In nucleotides, the CDR3 is TGTGCCAGCAGGTCTCAGGAATCCACAGATACGCAGTATTTT.

This sequence joins TRBV24-1 and TRBJ2-2, with D possibly being TRBD1 (5 bases). This CDR3 is built from 18 residues. Trimming pared 7 bases from V and 3 bases from J, leaving 23 bases between. Germline V gives CDR1 KGHDR, CDR2 SFDVKD. CDR3 sequence (DNA): TGTGCCACCAGCGACGATGGGGCCCGTTGGTCACACACCGGGGAGCTGTTTTTT. As protein: CATSDDGARWSHTGELFF.

The V and J genes are TRBV11-2 and TRBJ2-1; a weak D match, TRBD2 (5 bases). Germline V CDR1 and CDR2: SGHAT, FQNNGV. The CDR3 runs 15 residues. V was cut by 6 bases and J by 8 bases, with 20 bases left in between. In nucleotides, the CDR3 is TGTGCCAGCAGAATCCGAGATTCGGGGTACCATGAGCAGTTCTTC. It translates to CASRIRDSGYHEQFF.

V and J are TRBV7-2 and TRBJ2-1; D is uncertain. The germline V gene has CDR1 SGHTA and CDR2 FQGNSA. Trimming removed 5 bases at V and 2 bases at J, with 13 bases between. The CDR3 covers 15 residues. The CDR3 sequence is CASSPVSVTYNEQFF. The DNA for the CDR3 is TGTGCCAGCAGCCCCGTCTCAGTAACCTACAATGAGCAGTTCTTC.

This clone is a singleton in its sample. V usage is TRBV5-1 and J usage is TRBJ2-5, with TRBD2 matching over 16 bases. Germline values: CDR1 SGHRS, CDR2 YFSETQ. The CDR3 extends over 16 amino acids. With 2 bases clipped from V and 3 bases from J, the junction kept 1 base outside the gene matches. DNA of the CDR3: TGCGCCAGCAGCTTCGGGACTAGCGGGGGGGAAGAGACCCAGTACTTC. The encoded protein is CASSFGTSGGEETQYF.